One and the same sample provided the 24 T cell receptor beta chains below, sequenced in a study of T-cell memory formation after mild COVID-19. MiXCR was run by TCRdb on the 5' RACE reads, yielding one entry per CDR3 protein. Of about 110,000 distinct CDR3 sequences in the sample, about an eighth are singletons; the top ten hold approximately 43%. Sequenced: PBMCs or a T cell subset sorted from them (not recorded which). These receptors originate from a man younger than 30 who had mild COVID-19 (a few samples of this study predate the infection). Cell type and time point are not known.

This clonotype was observed a few times. The V and J genes are TRBV29-1 and TRBJ2-1, with 7 bases that match TRBD2. V shed 0 bases and J 0 bases; nucleotides not matched to a gene: 11. Germline V gene sequence: CDR1 SQVTM, CDR2 ANQGSEA. This CDR3 is 18 amino acids long. The CDR3 is CSVEDPSSGPGSYNEQFF. The CDR3 region has the DNA TGCAGCGTTGAAGATCCCTCTAGCGGCCCCGGCTCCTACAATGAGCAGTTCTTC.

The chain is built from TRBV2 and TRBJ2-3; D call uncertain. CDR1 is SNHLY, CDR2 FYNNEI, per germline. The CDR3 is 11 amino acids. Trimming pared 7 bases from V and 3 bases from J, leaving 5 bases between. CDR3 sequence: CASMQTDTQYF. DNA of the CDR3: TGTGCCAGCATGCAGACAGATACGCAGTATTTT.

This clonotype was counted only a few times. The chain uses TRBV10-3 and TRBJ2-1; D remains unclear. Looked up from germline, CDR1 is ENHRY and CDR2 is SYGVKD. The CDR3 has 14 amino acids. Trimming stripped 4 bases from V and 0 bases from J, with 7 bases between. CDR3 loop: CAISAADSYNEQFF. Written as DNA, the CDR3 is TGTGCCATCAGTGCGGCGGACTCCTACAATGAGCAGTTCTTC.

V gene TRBV4-2 combines with J gene TRBJ2-1, with D possibly being TRBD2 (7 bases). Germline CDR1 reads LGHNA; CDR2 reads YNFKEQ. There are 16 residues in the CDR3. Deletions cut 5 bases from V and 6 bases from J, with 20 bases between. The CDR3 region has the DNA TGTGCCAGCAGCGCGCTTCTAGGGGGGGATTTCAATGAGCAGTTCTTC. Amino acid sequence: CASSALLGGDFNEQFF.

V is TRBV20-1 and J is TRBJ2-7, with D unclear. Germline V CDR1 and CDR2: DFQATT, SNEGSKA (reference sequence). Deletions cut 2 bases from V and 0 bases from J, with 8 bases between. The CDR3 has 13 residues. The CDR3 loop is CSARPRSSYEQYF. The CDR3 nucleotides read TGCAGTGCTAGACCCAGAAGCTCCTACGAGCAGTACTTC.

This clonotype was counted a few times. The J gene is TRBJ2-1, the V gene TRBV9, with D unresolved. The CDR3 spans 16 residues. CDR1 is SGDLS and CDR2 is YYNGEE in the germline V gene. V shed 3 bases and J shed 3 bases, with 16 bases lying between them. The CDR3 DNA follows: TGTGCCAGCAGCGCGGGCGACGGATACCTCTACAATGAGCAGTTCTTC. Its protein is CASSAGDGYLYNEQFF.

In its sample, this clonotype was seen many times. V is TRBV20-1 and J is TRBJ2-7; D perhaps matches TRBD2 (6 bases). The CDR3 has 17 amino acids. V lost 3 bases, J lost 5 bases, and 26 bases lay in between. From germline, CDR1 is DFQATT and CDR2 SNEGSKA (reference sequence). The CDR3 region has the DNA TGCAGTGCTAGTCGGGCACTTGGCGGGACCAACGTAGACGAGCAGTACTTC. Its protein product is CSASRALGGTNVDEQYF.

This chain links TRBV29-1 with TRBJ2-2, with 8 bases aligning to TRBD1. The germline V gene has CDR1 SQVTM and CDR2 ANQGSEA. The CDR3 loop spans 13 amino acids. V gave up 5 bases and J gave up 3 bases; unmatched junction bases: 2. The CDR3 is CSVIQGDTGELFF. In DNA, the CDR3 is TGCAGCGTTATACAGGGGGACACCGGGGAGCTGTTTTTT.

This clonotype was seen only a few times. The rearrangement joins TRBV13 to TRBJ2-1; TRBD2 matches 8 bases. This CDR3 comprises 16 residues. With V trimmed by 5 bases and J by 6 bases, 12 bases remained unmatched. CDR1 is PRHDT, CDR2 FYEKMQ, per germline (reference sequence). The CDR3 protein is CASSPVGGAGGNEQFF. The DNA for the CDR3 is TGTGCCAGCAGCCCCGTGGGTGGGGCGGGGGGCAATGAGCAGTTCTTC.

This clonotype has more than one count but fewer than ten. This CDR3 reads CASSGEGTGGYGYTF. The DNA of the CDR3 is TGTGCCAGCAGTGGGGAAGGGACAGGAGGCTATGGCTACACCTTC. The chain carries TRBV25-1 and TRBJ1-2; the match to TRBD1 covers 8 bases. With V trimmed by 4 bases and J by 4 bases, 8 bases remained unmatched. CDR3 length: 15 residues. Germline CDR1 reads MGHDK; CDR2 reads SYGVNS.

This rearrangement joins TRBV7-9 to TRBJ2-7; D possibly corresponds to TRBD1 (6 bases). Germline-derived CDR1 and CDR2 are SEHNR and FQNEAQ (reference sequence). The CDR3 totals 15 residues. Trimming left V 0 bases short and J 3 bases short, with 12 bases between. The CDR3 loop is CASSLATGLFYEQYF. The CDR3 DNA reads TGTGCCAGCAGCTTAGCGACAGGACTGTTCTACGAGCAGTACTTC.

The chain is built from TRBV3-1 and TRBJ2-2; no clear D. Germline CDR1 reads LGHDT; CDR2 reads YNNKEL (reference sequence). The CDR3 contains 13 residues. Trimming shortened V by 3 bases and J by 9 bases, and 11 bases separated the two germline ends. The CDR3 protein is CASSHPAEWELFF. Here the CDR3 DNA reads TGTGCCAGCAGCCACCCCGCCGAGTGGGAGCTGTTTTTT.

The rearrangement joins TRBV21-1 to TRBJ1-5. TRBV21-1 is flagged as a pseudogene. The CDR3 has 16 residues. CDR3 protein: CASSKGRGQSNQPQHF. CDR3 coding DNA: TGTGCCAGCAGCAAAGGGAGGGGTCAGAGCAATCAGCCCCAGCATTTT.

The rearrangement uses TRBV12-3 or TRBV12-4 and TRBJ2-5, with no clear D. Deletions cut 6 bases from V and 9 bases from J, with 8 bases between. This CDR3 has 10 residues. CDR3 coding DNA: TGTGCCAGCAGCCGTCAGGCCCAGTACTTC. Encoded protein: CASSRQAQYF.

In nucleotides, the CDR3 is TGTGCCACCAGCAGAGAGCCGGGGGCACTTACAGATACGCAGTATTTT. Its protein is CATSREPGALTDTQYF. The gene calls are TRBV15 and TRBJ2-3, with D possibly called TRBD1 or TRBD2 (6 bases each). Germline CDR1 and CDR2: LNHNV and YYDKDF (reference sequence). V was pared by 0 bases and J by 3 bases, with 13 bases between. This CDR3 has 16 amino acids. The full variable domain, with the rest looked up from reference TRBV15 and TRBJ2-3, is DAMVIQNPRYQVTQFGKPVTLSCSQTLNHNVMYWYQQKSSQAPKLLFHYYDKDFNNEADTPDNFQSRRPNTSFCFLDIRSPGLGDTAMYLCATSREPGALTDTQYFGPGTRLTVL.

This clonotype was seen a handful of times. V gene TRBV7-2 combines with J gene TRBJ2-3; D call uncertain. CDR1 is SGHTA and CDR2 is FQGNSA in the germline V gene. V lost 2 bases, J lost 4 bases, and 7 bases lay in between. This CDR3 has 13 amino acids. The CDR3 coding sequence is TGTGCCAGCAGCTTACTGACCTCAGATACGCAGTATTTT. This sequence encodes CASSLLTSDTQYF. Filled out from reference TRBV7-2 and TRBJ2-3, the complete variable domain reads GAGVSQSPSNKVTEKGKDVELRCDPISGHTALYWYRQSLGQGLEFLIYFQGNSAPDKSGLPSDRFSAERTGGSVSTLTIQRTQQEDSAVYLCASSLLTSDTQYFGPGTRLTVL.

Only a few counts were recorded for this clonotype. This chain links TRBV25-1 with TRBJ2-2; 7 bases are a match to TRBD2. The germline V gene has CDR1 MGHDK and CDR2 SYGVNS. Losses at the gene ends were 3 bases for V and 6 bases for J; bases not matched to a gene: 4. This CDR3 has 14 residues. The DNA for the CDR3 is TGTGCCAGCAGTGAGGCGGGGGAGGCCGGGGAGCTGTTTTTT. Encoded protein: CASSEAGEAGELFF.

For the CDR3, the DNA is TGTGCCAGCAGTTTTAGAGGTGGCGGGGGGGCTGGGGAGACCCAGTACTTC. Amino acid sequence: CASSFRGGGGAGETQYF. The gene calls are TRBV12-3 or TRBV12-4 and TRBJ2-5, with 9 bases that match TRBD2. The length of the CDR3 is 17 residues. Germline trimming cut 3 bases from V and 5 bases from J; bases unmatched to any gene: 13.

J is TRBJ2-1 and V is TRBV4-3; 10 bases agree with TRBD2. Per the germline V gene, CDR1 is LGHNA and CDR2 is YSLEER. V was clipped by 0 bases and J by 3 bases; unmatched bases: 2. The CDR3 runs 16 residues. CDR3 region: CASSQDRTSGYNEQFF. CDR3 nucleotides: TGCGCCAGCAGCCAAGATAGGACTAGCGGCTACAATGAGCAGTTCTTC.

This clonotype was seen ten or more times. V and J are TRBV4-1 and TRBJ1-6; perhaps TRBD1 as D (5 bases). The V gene lost 4 bases and the J gene lost 8 bases, with 15 bases spanning the gap. CDR1 and CDR2 (germline): MGHRA, YSYEKL. This CDR3 comprises 15 residues. DNA of the CDR3: TGCGCCAGCAGCCTCGAGGACACCCAGTATTCACCCCTCCACTTT. It is translated as CASSLEDTQYSPLHF.

This clonotype was detected only a few times. The gene calls are TRBV1 and TRBJ1-6; TRBD1 was called by the table and not checked on the DNA. TRBV1 is noted as a pseudogene. The CDR3 runs to 17 residues. CDR3 in amino acids: CTSSQGGSTGANSPLHF. DNA of the CDR3: TGCACCAGCAGCCAAGGAGGTTCGACAGGGGCGAATTCACCCCTCCACTTT.

Written as DNA, the CDR3 is TGTGCCAGCAGCATCAGGGGGCACTATGGCTACACCTTC. Translated: CASSIRGHYGYTF. The rearrangement uses TRBV7-9 and TRBJ1-2; 8 bases are a match to TRBD1. Germline V gene sequence: CDR1 SEHNR, CDR2 FQNEAQ (reference sequence). The J segment lost 3 bases and the V segment lost 5 bases, leaving 2 bases of the junction unmatched. The CDR3 length is 13 residues.

This clonotype has only a few counts. This rearrangement joins TRBV7-9 to TRBJ2-2; 10 nucleotides agree with TRBD2. V shed 6 bases, J shed 6 bases, and the junction held 10 bases outside the gene matches. CDR1 SEHNR and CDR2 FQNEAQ come from the germline V gene (reference sequence). The CDR3 is 16 amino acids. The CDR3 DNA reads TGTGCCAGCAGAACGGGAGCGGGGGGGCCCGCCGGGGAGCTGTTTTTT. It codes for CASRTGAGGPAGELFF.

This clonotype was counted ten times or more. V gene TRBV24-1 combines with J gene TRBJ2-1; maybe TRBD1 (5 bases). CDR1 and CDR2 (germline): KGHDR, SFDVKD. This CDR3 is built from 14 residues. Trimming stripped 6 bases from V and 4 bases from J, with 12 bases between. CDR3 region: CATSLTGGYNEQFF. The CDR3 DNA follows: TGTGCCACCAGTCTAACAGGCGGATACAATGAGCAGTTCTTC.